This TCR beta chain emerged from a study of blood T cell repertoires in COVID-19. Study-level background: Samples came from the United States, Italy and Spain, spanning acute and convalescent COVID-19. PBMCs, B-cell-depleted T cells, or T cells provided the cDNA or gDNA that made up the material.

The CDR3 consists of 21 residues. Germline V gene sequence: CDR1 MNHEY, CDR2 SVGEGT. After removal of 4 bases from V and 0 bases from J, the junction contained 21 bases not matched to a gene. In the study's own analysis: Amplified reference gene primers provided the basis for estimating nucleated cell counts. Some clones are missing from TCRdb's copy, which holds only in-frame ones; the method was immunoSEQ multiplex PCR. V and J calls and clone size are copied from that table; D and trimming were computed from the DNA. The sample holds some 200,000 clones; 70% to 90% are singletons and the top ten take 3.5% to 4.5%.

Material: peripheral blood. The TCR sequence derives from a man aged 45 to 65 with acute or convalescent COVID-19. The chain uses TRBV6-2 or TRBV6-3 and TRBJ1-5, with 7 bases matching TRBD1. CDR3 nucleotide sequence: TGTGCCAGCAGTTCGAATCCTCAGGGGGTCTTTCCCTCATATAGCAATCAGCCCCAGCATTTT. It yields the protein CASSSNPQGVFPSYSNQPQHF.